This record looks at one TCR beta chain sequence and its context. TCR beta VDJ and CDR3 were profiled, and genomic DNA was the template. TCRdb re-analysed the reads in MiXCR, keeping a single row per CDR3 protein. The table has approximately 260,000 distinct CDR3 sequences, approximately 79% seen once. Germline V CDR1 and CDR2: SQVTM, ANQGSEA. Trimming pared 6 bases from V and 7 bases from J, leaving 15 bases between. The CDR3 contains 12 residues. An expansion of CD8+CD57+ cells by flow cytometry had been shown in patients chosen for sequencing. The sample belongs to a study of CD8+CD57+ T cells in acquired aplastic anemia.

The chain employs TRBV29-1 and TRBJ1-2; D may be TRBD1 (6 bases). This clonotype was sampled from a human donor with aplastic anemia. The sequenced material came from sorted CD4+, CD8+, or CD8+CD57+ T cells (not recorded which) from PBMCs. The CDR3 region has the DNA TGCAGCGTGAAGGAGGGGGTGGTTGGCTACACCTTC. Encoded protein: CSVKEGVVGYTF.